This record looks at one T cell receptor beta chain sequence and its context. Authors' data handling: It was from reference gene primer amplification that nucleated cell counts were estimated. Data came from immunoSEQ multiplex PCR; TCRdb stores just in-frame clones and leaves some out. That table gives V, J and clone size, and the DNA gave D and trimming. The table has some 70,000 clones, 90% seen once. This CDR3 has 17 amino acids. The V gene end was trimmed by 0 bases and the J gene end by 8 bases; junction bases not matched to a gene: 12. Germline-derived CDR1 and CDR2 are KGHSH and LQKENI. These data are taken from a study of blood T cell repertoires in COVID-19. Study-wide background: Researchers got acute and convalescent COVID-19 samples from the United States, Italy and Spain. Sample material is recorded as cDNA or gDNA derived from T cells, B-cell-depleted T cells, or PBMCs.

Followed longitudinally, the Seattle patients had been enrolled during active infection. This TCR was sampled from a man aged 45-65 years with COVID-19, enrolled during active disease. The sequenced sample consisted of peripheral blood. The chain couples TRBV18 to TRBJ2-1, with 8 positions matching TRBD2. The CDR3 is CASSPPFSAGVRDEQFF. In DNA, the CDR3 is TGTGCCAGCTCACCACCCTTTTCAGCGGGAGTTCGTGATGAGCAGTTCTTC.